This T cell receptor beta chain was obtained from a study of glioma-infiltrating T cells after dendritic cell vaccination. Study-wide background: Dendritic cells derived from monocytes and pulsed with autologous tumor lysate formed the vaccine.

Time point denoted: after dendritic cell vaccination, including at tumor progression/relapse. Selection required adequate fresh-frozen tumor tissue plus more than two years' survival data. Some clones are missing from TCRdb's copy, which holds only in-frame ones; the method was immunoSEQ multiplex PCR. The sample records some 90,000 clones, roughly 77% being singletons. This clone was recorded a few times. The CDR3 spans 11 residues. Germline CDR1 reads MNHNS; CDR2 reads SASEGT. V lost 5 bases and J 8 bases, leaving 4 bases between the germline ends. The source of this sequence is a human donor with glioblastoma. The J gene is TRBJ1-6, the V gene TRBV6-1; no reliable D call. The sample in question was blood, obtained after dendritic cell vaccination. For the CDR3, the DNA is TGTGCCAGCAGTACATATTCACCCCTCCACTTT. It codes for CASSTYSPLHF.